This T cell receptor (beta chain) was recorded in a study of cytotoxic CD8 clonotypes in ibrutinib-treated CLL. About the study: Patients gave response samples after a median about eleven months of treatment, range 6 to 36.

Study outcomes and limitations: Sustained-remission and progressing patients' sampling times differed.

This clone was observed a single time. Antigen unknown. V lost 0 bases and J lost 6; bases outside the gene matches: 5. This CDR3 has 15 residues. Germline CDR1 and CDR2: SGHNT and YYREEE (reference sequence). Some clones are missing from TCRdb's copy, which holds only in-frame ones; the method was immunoSEQ multiplex PCR. The table lists about 35,000 clones, over 55% of them singletons. The sequences come from PBMCs, collected at disease progression, from a patient treated with ibrutinib. V and J are TRBV5-4 and TRBJ2-1; TRBD2 agrees at 8 bases. This receptor was obtained from a human donor with chronic lymphocytic leukemia. The CDR3 reads CASSLDGGAGNEQFF. The CDR3 nucleotides are TGTGCCAGCAGCTTGGACGGGGGGGCGGGCAATGAGCAGTTCTTC.